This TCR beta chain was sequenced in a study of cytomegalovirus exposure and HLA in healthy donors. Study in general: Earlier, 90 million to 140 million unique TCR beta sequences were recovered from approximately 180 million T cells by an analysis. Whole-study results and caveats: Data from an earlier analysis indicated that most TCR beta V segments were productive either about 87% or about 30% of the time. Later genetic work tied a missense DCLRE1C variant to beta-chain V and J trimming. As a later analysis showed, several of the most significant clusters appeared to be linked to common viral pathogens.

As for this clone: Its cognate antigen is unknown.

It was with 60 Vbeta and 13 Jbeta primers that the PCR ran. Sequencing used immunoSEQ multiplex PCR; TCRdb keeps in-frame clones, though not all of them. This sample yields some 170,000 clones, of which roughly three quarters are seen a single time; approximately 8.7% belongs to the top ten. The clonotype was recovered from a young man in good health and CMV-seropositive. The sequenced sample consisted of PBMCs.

In DNA, the CDR3 is TGTGCCAGCAGCACAGGACTAGCGGGAAAGACCCAGTACTTC. It translates to CASSTGLAGKTQYF. The rearrangement uses TRBV13 and TRBJ2-5; 12 bases are a match to TRBD2. The J segment lost 6 bases and the V segment lost 5 bases, leaving 4 bases of the junction unmatched. The CDR3 has 14 amino acids. Germline loops: CDR1 PRHDT, CDR2 FYEKMQ (reference sequence).